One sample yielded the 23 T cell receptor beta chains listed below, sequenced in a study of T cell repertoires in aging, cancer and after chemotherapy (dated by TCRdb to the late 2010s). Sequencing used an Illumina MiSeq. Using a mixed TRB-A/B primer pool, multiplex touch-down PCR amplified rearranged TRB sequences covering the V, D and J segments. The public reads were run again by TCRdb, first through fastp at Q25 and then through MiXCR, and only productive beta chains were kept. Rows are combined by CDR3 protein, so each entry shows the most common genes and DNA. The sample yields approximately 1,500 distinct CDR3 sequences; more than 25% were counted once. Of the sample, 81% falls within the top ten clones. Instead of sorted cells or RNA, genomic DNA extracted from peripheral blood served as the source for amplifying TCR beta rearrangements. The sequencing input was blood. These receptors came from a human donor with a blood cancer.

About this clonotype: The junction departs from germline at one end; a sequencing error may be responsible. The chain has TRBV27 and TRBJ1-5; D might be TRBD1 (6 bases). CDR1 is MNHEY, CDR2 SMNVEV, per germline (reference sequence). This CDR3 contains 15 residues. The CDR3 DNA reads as TGTGCCATCAGTACAGGGTTGGTTGGCAATCAGCCCCAGCATTTT. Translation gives CAISTGLVGNQPQHF.

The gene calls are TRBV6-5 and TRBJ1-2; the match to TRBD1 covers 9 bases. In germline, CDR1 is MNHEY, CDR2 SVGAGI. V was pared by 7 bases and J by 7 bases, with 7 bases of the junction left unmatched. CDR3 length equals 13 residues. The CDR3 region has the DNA TGTGCCAGCACCGAGACAGGGGGTTTTGGCTACACCTTC. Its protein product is CASTETGGFGYTF.

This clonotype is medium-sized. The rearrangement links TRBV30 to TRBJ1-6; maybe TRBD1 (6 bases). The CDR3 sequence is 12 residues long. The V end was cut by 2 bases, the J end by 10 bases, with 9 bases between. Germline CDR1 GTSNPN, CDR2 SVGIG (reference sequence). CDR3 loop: CAWSTGLSPLHF. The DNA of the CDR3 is TGTGCCTGGAGTACAGGGTTATCACCCCTCCACTTT.

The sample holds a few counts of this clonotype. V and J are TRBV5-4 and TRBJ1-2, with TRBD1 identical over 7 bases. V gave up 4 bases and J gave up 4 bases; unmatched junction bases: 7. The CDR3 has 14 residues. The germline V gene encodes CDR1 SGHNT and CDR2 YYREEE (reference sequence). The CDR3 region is CASSQTGTLYGYTF. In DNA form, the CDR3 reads TGTGCCAGCAGCCAGACAGGGACCCTCTATGGCTACACCTTC.

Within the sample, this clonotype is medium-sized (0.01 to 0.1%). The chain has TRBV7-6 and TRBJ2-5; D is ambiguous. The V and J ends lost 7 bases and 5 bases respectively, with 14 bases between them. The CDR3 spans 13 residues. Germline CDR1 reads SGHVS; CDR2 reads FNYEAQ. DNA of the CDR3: TGTGCCAGCAACCCCTATGCGGTGGAGACCCAGTACTTC. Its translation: CASNPYAVETQYF.

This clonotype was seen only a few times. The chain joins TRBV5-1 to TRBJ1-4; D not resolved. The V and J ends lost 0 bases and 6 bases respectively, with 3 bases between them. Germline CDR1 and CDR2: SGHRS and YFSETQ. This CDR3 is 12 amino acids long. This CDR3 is CASSLDYEKLFF. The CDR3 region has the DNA TGCGCCAGCAGCTTGGACTATGAAAAACTGTTTTTT.

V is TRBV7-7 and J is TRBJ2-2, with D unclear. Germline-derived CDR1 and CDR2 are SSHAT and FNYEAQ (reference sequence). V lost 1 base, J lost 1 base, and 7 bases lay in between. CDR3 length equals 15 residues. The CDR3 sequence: CASSLDIGNTGELFF. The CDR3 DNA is TGTGCCAGCAGCTTAGATATTGGGAACACCGGGGAGCTGTTTTTT.

The CDR3, as DNA: TGTGCCAGCAGTCCCGGTGGGACCATACTTATTTCACCCCTCCACTTT. Protein sequence: CASSPGGTILISPLHF. The chain carries TRBV6-5 and TRBJ1-6, with a tentative D call TRBD1 (5 bases). CDR3 length: 16 amino acids. Germline CDR1 is MNHEY and CDR2 is SVGAGI. V was pared by 5 bases and J by 9 bases, with 20 bases between.

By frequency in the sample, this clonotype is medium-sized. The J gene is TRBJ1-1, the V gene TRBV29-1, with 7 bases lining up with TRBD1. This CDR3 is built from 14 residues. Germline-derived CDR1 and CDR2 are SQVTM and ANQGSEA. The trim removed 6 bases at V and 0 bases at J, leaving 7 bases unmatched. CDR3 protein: CSVVTGIVNTEAFF. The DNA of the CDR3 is TGCAGCGTCGTGACAGGGATCGTGAACACTGAAGCTTTCTTT. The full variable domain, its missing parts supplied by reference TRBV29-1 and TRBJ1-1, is SAVISQKPSRDICQRGTSLTIQCQVDSQVTMMFWYRQQPGQSLTLIATANQGSEATYESGFVIDKFPISRPNLTFSTLTVSNMSPEDSSIYLCSVVTGIVNTEAFFGQGTRLTVV.

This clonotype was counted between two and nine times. In DNA form, the CDR3 reads TGTGCCAGCAGCTTAGATCGGGACGATGAGCAGTTCTTC. Translated: CASSLDRDDEQFF. The chain links TRBV11-2 to TRBJ2-1; D tentatively fits TRBD1 or TRBD2 (5 bases each). V lost 0 bases, J lost 8 bases, and 8 bases lay in between. Germline loops: CDR1 SGHAT, CDR2 FQNNGV. The CDR3 extends over 13 amino acids.

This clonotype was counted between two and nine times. CDR3 in DNA: TGTGCCAGCGCAACTCGAAACCATTTCAACTATGGCTACACCTTC. Translating it yields CASATRNHFNYGYTF. This sequence joins TRBV12-3 or TRBV12-4 and TRBJ1-2, with unresolved D. V dropped 8 bases and J dropped 2 bases, with 18 bases sitting between them. There are 15 residues in the CDR3.

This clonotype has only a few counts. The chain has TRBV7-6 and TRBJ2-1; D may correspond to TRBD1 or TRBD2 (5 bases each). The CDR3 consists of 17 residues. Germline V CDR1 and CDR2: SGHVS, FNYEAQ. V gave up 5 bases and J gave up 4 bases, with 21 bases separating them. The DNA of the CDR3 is TGTGCCAGCAGCCGCCGGGCAGGGAGTCGGATGTACAATGAGCAGTTCTTC. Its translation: CASSRRAGSRMYNEQFF.

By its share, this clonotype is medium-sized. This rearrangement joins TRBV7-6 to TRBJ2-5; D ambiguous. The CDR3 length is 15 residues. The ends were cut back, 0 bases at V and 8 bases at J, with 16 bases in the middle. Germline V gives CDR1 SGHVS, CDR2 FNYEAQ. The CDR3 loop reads CASSLAFPPSRTQYF. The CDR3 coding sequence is TGTGCCAGCAGCTTAGCGTTCCCGCCCTCAAGAACCCAGTACTTC.

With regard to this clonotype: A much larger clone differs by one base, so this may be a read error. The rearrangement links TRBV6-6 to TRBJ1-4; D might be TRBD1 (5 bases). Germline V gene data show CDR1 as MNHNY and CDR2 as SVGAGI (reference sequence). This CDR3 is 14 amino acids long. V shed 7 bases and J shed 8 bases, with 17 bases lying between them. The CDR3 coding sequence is TGTGCCAGCAATGAGGGGAAAGAAAGCGAAAAACTGTTTTTT. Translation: CASNEGKESEKLFF.

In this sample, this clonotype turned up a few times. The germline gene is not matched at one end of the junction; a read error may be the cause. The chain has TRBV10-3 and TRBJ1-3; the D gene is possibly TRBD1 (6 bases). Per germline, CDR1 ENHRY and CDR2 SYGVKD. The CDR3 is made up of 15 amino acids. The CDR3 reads CASGSTGTLGNTIYF. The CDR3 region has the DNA TGCGCCAGCGGAAGCACCGGGACACTTGGAAACACCATATATTTT.

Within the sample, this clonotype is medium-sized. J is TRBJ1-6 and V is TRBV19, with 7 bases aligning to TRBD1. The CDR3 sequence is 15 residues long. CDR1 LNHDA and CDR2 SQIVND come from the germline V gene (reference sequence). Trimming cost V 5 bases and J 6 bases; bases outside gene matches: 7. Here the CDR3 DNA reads TGTGCCAGTAGTCCGCGACAGGGAGGTAATTCACCCCTCCACTTT. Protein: CASSPRQGGNSPLHF.

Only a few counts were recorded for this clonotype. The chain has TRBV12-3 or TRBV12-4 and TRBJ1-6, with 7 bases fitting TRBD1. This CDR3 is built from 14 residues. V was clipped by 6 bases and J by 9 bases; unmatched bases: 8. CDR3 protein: CASRVRDSGSPLHF. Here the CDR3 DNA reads TGTGCCAGCAGAGTGCGGGACAGTGGTTCACCCCTCCACTTT.

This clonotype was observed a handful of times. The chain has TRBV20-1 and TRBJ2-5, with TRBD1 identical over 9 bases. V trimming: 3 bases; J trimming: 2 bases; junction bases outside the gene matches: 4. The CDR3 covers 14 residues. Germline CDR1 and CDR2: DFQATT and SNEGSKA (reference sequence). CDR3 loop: CSASAQGAQETQYF. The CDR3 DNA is TGCAGTGCTAGCGCACAGGGGGCACAAGAGACCCAGTACTTC.

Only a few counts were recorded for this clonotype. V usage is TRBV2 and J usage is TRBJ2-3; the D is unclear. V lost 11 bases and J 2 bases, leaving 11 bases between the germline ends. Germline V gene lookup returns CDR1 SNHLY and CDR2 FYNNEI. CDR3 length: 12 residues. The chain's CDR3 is CAHRQHTDTQYF. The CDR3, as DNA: TGTGCCCACCGGCAGCACACAGATACGCAGTATTTT.

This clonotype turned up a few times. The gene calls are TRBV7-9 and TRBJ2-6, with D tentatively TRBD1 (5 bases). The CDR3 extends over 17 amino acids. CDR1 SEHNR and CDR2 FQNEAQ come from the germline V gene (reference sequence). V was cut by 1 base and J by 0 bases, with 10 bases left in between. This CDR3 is CASSLVLRGSGANVLTF. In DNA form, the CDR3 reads TGTGCCAGCAGCTTAGTTTTAAGGGGCTCTGGGGCCAACGTCCTGACTTTC.

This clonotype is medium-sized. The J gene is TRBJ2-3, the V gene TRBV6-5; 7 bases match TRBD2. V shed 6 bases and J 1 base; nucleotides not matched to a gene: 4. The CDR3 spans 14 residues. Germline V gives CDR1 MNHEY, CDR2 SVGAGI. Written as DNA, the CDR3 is TGTGCCAGCAGACTAGCGACACGCACAGATACGCAGTATTTT. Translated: CASRLATRTDTQYF.

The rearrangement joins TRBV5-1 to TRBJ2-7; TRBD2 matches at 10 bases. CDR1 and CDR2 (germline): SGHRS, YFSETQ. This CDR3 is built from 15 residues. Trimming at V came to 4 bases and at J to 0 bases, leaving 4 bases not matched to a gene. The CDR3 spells CASSPSGGSSYEQYF. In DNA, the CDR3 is TGCGCCAGCAGCCCTAGCGGGGGAAGCTCCTACGAGCAGTACTTC.

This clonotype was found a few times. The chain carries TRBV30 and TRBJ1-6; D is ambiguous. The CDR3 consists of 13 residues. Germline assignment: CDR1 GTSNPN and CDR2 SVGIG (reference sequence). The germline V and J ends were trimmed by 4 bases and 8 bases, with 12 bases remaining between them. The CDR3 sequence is CAWKGLEYSPLHF. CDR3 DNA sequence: TGTGCCTGGAAAGGACTAGAATATTCACCCCTCCACTTT.